The TCR beta chain described here comes from a study of blood T cell repertoires in COVID-19. Study as a whole: T cells, B-cell-depleted T cells, or PBMCs provided the cDNA or gDNA that served as material.

Unmatched junction bases numbered 0, after V lost 4 bases and J lost 3 bases. Germline CDR1 KGHSH, CDR2 LQKENI. The CDR3 is 14 amino acids. As processed by the authors: Reference gene primer amplification gave estimated nucleated cell counts. Clones were read by immunoSEQ multiplex PCR, and TCRdb kept only the in-frame ones, dropping some. The DNA gave D and trimming, while V, J and clone size come from that table. The repertoire has roughly 250,000 clones, about 85% of them found once; the top ten carry over 5.5%. Specimen: peripheral blood. This chain uses TRBV18 with TRBJ2-1, with TRBD2 matching 10 bases. This receptor was identified in a woman aged 60-75 years with active or convalescent COVID-19. The CDR3 nucleotides read TGTGCCAGCTCACTAGCGGGGGGCTACAATGAGCAGTTCTTC. Its translation is CASSLAGGYNEQFF.